This T cell receptor beta chain originates from a study of T cells in Graves' hyperthyroidism and ophthalmopathy. This CDR3 is 17 amino acids long. CDR1 is SGHTA and CDR2 is FQGNSA in the germline V gene. RNA transcripts yielded amplified TCR beta CDR3 regions. When the TCR CDR3 underwent first-round RT-PCR, the HTBI primer set was used. TCRdb re-analysed the multiplex PCR reads in MiXCR, keeping a single row per CDR3 protein. The sample carries 92,000 or so distinct CDR3 sequences, around 50% recorded once. A note on this clonotype: A much larger clone is a single base away; this may be a read error.

The sequence was obtained from a woman between 40 and 50 years old with Graves' hyperthyroidism. The gene calls are TRBV7-2 and TRBJ1-6; 10 positions agree with TRBD1. Sequencing was done on a sample of blood. CDR3 nucleotide sequence: TGTGCCAGCAGCTTACGGCACCAGGGACAGGGGACTTCACCCCCCCACTTT. It specifies CASSLRHQGQGTSPPHF.